This passage covers 8 T cell receptor beta chains from one sample sequenced in a study of glioma-infiltrating T cells. Using RNA template, CDR3s of TCR alpha and beta were amplified with iRepertoire arm-PCR. TCRdb re-analysed the multiplex PCR reads in MiXCR, keeping a single row per CDR3 protein. The data hold 300,000 to 450,000 distinct CDR3 sequences, with 41% observed a single time. Sample: glioma tissue, nonneoplastic brain tissue, or PBMCs (not recorded which). The receptors originated from a human donor with low-grade glioma or glioblastoma, undergoing nonglioma brain surgery, or in good health (not recorded which).

V gene TRBV7-9 combines with J gene TRBJ1-1, with 7 bases fitting TRBD1. J lost 4 bases, V lost 3 bases, and 5 bases had no gene match. Per the germline V gene, CDR1 is SEHNR and CDR2 is FQNEAQ (reference sequence). The length of the CDR3 is 14 residues. CDR3 in DNA: TGTGCCAGCAGCTTCAGGGGGAGGGTCACTGAAGCTTTCTTT. Encoded protein: CASSFRGRVTEAFF.

The chain uses TRBV2 and TRBJ1-1; D possibly corresponds to TRBD1 (5 bases). V lost 7 bases and J 2 bases, leaving 14 bases between the germline ends. CDR3 size: 14 residues. Germline assignment: CDR1 SNHLY and CDR2 FYNNEI. The CDR3 reads CASNRPGENTEAFF. In nucleotides, the CDR3 is TGTGCCAGCAACAGACCGGGGGAAAACACTGAAGCTTTCTTT.

This clonotype was recorded at least ten times. Here the CDR3 DNA reads TGTGCCAGCAGTCATTTAGCGGGTTTGGGCACAGATACGCAGTATTTT. This codes for CASSHLAGLGTDTQYF. The rearrangement links TRBV27 to TRBJ2-3, with TRBD2 identical over 7 bases. V trimming: 5 bases; J trimming: 1 base; junction bases outside the gene matches: 9. The CDR3 runs to 16 residues. Looked up from germline, CDR1 is MNHEY and CDR2 is SMNVEV (reference sequence).

This clonotype was detected many times. The chain employs TRBV28 and TRBJ2-1; a weak D match, TRBD2 (6 bases). This CDR3 has 14 residues. The V end was cut by 3 bases, the J end by 8 bases, with 14 bases between. The germline CDR1 and CDR2 sequences are MDHEN and SYDVKM. CDR3 sequence reads: CASSFTTGVDEQFF. DNA of the CDR3: TGTGCCAGCAGTTTCACTACGGGGGTCGATGAGCAGTTCTTC.

This clonotype has more than one count but fewer than ten. This chain joins TRBV18 and TRBJ2-7; D not resolved. CDR1 KGHSH and CDR2 LQKENI come from the germline V gene. Trimming shortened V by 2 bases and J by 4 bases, and 9 bases separated the two germline ends. CDR3 length: 13 residues. The CDR3 sequence is CASSPNSSYEQYF. CDR3 coding DNA: TGTGCCAGCTCACCAAATTCCAGTTACGAGCAGTACTTC.

The chain is built from TRBV27 and TRBJ1-4, with D possibly TRBD1 on 5 matching bases. The CDR3 covers 15 residues. Per the germline V gene, CDR1 is MNHEY and CDR2 is SMNVEV (reference sequence). Trimming stripped 2 bases from V and 4 bases from J, with 11 bases between. This CDR3 is CASSLGGSGNEKLFF. As DNA, the CDR3 is TGTGCCAGCAGTTTAGGGGGAAGCGGTAATGAAAAACTGTTTTTT.

This clonotype was picked up a small number of times. This sequence may be a read error, since a much larger clone differs from it by one base. V and J are TRBV27 and TRBJ2-3; D call uncertain. Germline loops: CDR1 MNHEY, CDR2 SMNVEV (reference sequence). The CDR3 is 14 residues long. The DNA for the CDR3 is TGTACCAGCAGTTTTGTACAGAACACAGATACGCAGTATTTT. Encoded protein: CTSSFVQNTDTQYF.

In regard to this clonotype: Being one base from a much bigger clone, this may be a read error. The V gene is TRBV3-1, the J gene TRBJ2-7; 7 positions agree with TRBD1. Trimming at V came to 1 base and at J to 4 bases, leaving 4 bases not matched to a gene. Germline V lookup: CDR1 LGHDT, CDR2 YNNKEL (reference sequence). This CDR3 region has 14 residues. The CDR3 spells CASSQGYRGYEQYF. DNA for the CDR3: TGTGCCAGCAGCCAAGGGTACAGGGGTTACGAGCAGTACTTC.